A single sample gave rise to the 22 T cell receptor beta chains below, sequenced in a study of molecular identifiers for immune sequencing clone quantification. MiXCR, run by TCRdb on the PCR reads, gives a single entry per CDR3 protein. The sample holds over 550,000 distinct CDR3 sequences, less than 30% seen once. Sequencing input: naive CD8+ T cells from blood, with Jurkat cell RNA spiked in. Subset denoted: FACS-sorted CD8+CD4-CCR7+CD45RA+ naive T cells. Receptors originate from a human donor in good health. Some libraries in this study had Jurkat cell RNA spiked in.

V and J are TRBV4-3 and TRBJ2-2, with 7 nucleotides matching TRBD2. The J segment lost 0 bases and the V segment lost 0 bases, leaving 10 bases of the junction unmatched. Looked up from germline, CDR1 is LGHNA and CDR2 is YSLEER. The CDR3 covers 19 residues. The chain's CDR3 is CASSQDAFQLATNTGELFF. CDR3 in DNA: TGCGCCAGCAGCCAAGACGCTTTCCAACTAGCGACGAACACCGGGGAGCTGTTTTTT.

The sample holds many counts of this clonotype. The J gene is TRBJ2-7, the V gene TRBV4-3, with a weak D call TRBD2 (5 bases). Between the trimmed V and J ends, which lost 0 bases and 0 bases, there was a span of 9 bases. This CDR3 comprises 15 residues. Germline V gives CDR1 LGHNA, CDR2 YSLEER. In DNA form, the CDR3 reads TGCGCCAGCAGCCAAGATCCCGGAGGCTCCTACGAGCAGTACTTC. Its protein product is CASSQDPGGSYEQYF.

The table lists this clonotype with many counts. This chain links TRBV30 with TRBJ2-3, with a tentative D call TRBD2 (5 bases). The CDR3 totals 14 residues. Between the trimmed V and J ends, which lost 2 bases and 3 bases, there was a span of 12 bases. From germline, CDR1 is GTSNPN and CDR2 SVGIG (reference sequence). The CDR3 loop reads CAWSRLASTDTQYF. Written as DNA, the CDR3 is TGTGCCTGGAGTCGCTTAGCGAGTACAGATACGCAGTATTTT.

Turning to this clonotype: One base away lies a much larger clone, so this may be a sequencing read error. The CDR3 sequence: CASSLTSGRGSGTQYF. The DNA for the CDR3 is TGTGCCAGCAGTTTGACTAGCGGGAGGGGGTCAGGTACGCAGTATTTT. This chain connects TRBV12-3 or TRBV12-4 to TRBJ2-3, with 14 nucleotides matching TRBD2. Trimming at V came to 3 bases and at J to 8 bases, leaving 7 bases not matched to a gene. CDR3 size: 16 residues.

This clonotype was counted ten times or more. This chain connects TRBV12-3 or TRBV12-4 to TRBJ2-7, with a weak D call TRBD1 (5 bases). This CDR3 region has 13 residues. Between the trimmed V and J ends, which lost 6 bases and 1 base, there was a span of 10 bases. The CDR3 DNA is TGTGCCAGCAGCGACAGAGTTTCCTACGAGCAGTACTTC. As protein: CASSDRVSYEQYF.

This chain's CDR3 is CASTLDGYYNEQFF. CDR3 in DNA: TGCGCCAGCACCCTGGACGGATACTACAATGAGCAGTTCTTC. The rearrangement links TRBV5-1 to TRBJ2-1; D is unresolved. Germline CDR1 and CDR2: SGHRS and YFSETQ. The germline V and J ends were trimmed by 6 bases and 3 bases, with 13 bases remaining between them. The CDR3 sequence is 14 residues long. The full variable domain, in which reference TRBV5-1 and TRBJ2-1 provide the parts outside the CDR3, is KAGVTQTPRYLIKTRGQQVTLSCSPISGHRSVSWYQQTPGQGLQFLFEYFSETQRNKGNFPGRFSGRQFSNSRSEMNVSTLELGDSALYLCASTLDGYYNEQFFGPGTRLTVL.

This clonotype was observed a handful of times. CDR3 sequence: CASFDGTGHGYTF. The CDR3 DNA reads TGTGCCAGCTTTGACGGGACAGGGCATGGCTACACCTTC. V and J are TRBV6-5 and TRBJ1-2; 9 bases are shared with TRBD1. J gave up 6 bases and V 8 bases, and 7 bases lay outside the gene matches. The CDR3 loop spans 13 amino acids. CDR1 and CDR2 (germline): MNHEY, SVGAGI.

In the case of this clonotype: A much larger clone sits a single nucleotide away, making a read error possible. CDR3 sequence (DNA): TGTGCCAGCAGCACCCGAGGGTCAGTAGAGACCCAGTACTTC. Residues: CASSTRGSVETQYF. The chain recombines TRBV7-9 with TRBJ2-5, with D tentatively TRBD2 (5 bases). CDR1 and CDR2 (germline): SEHNR, FQNEAQ (reference sequence). This CDR3 spans 14 amino acids. The V end was cut by 5 bases, the J end by 4 bases, with 14 bases between. The full variable domain, completed using reference TRBV7-9 and TRBJ2-5, is DTGVSQNPRHKITKRGQNVTFRCDPISEHNRLYWYRQTLGQGPEFLTYFQNEAQLEKSRLLSDRFSAERPKGSFSTLEIQRTEQGDSAMYLCASSTRGSVETQYFGPGTRLLVL.

A remark on this clonotype: A read error may be the cause here, since a much bigger clone is one base away. J is TRBJ2-2 and V is TRBV6-2 or TRBV6-3; D ambiguous. V was cut by 6 bases and J by 6 bases, with 17 bases left in between. The germline V gene encodes CDR1 MNHEY and CDR2 SVGEGT. This CDR3 has 15 residues. The CDR3 here is CASRYHPVTSGELFF. The CDR3 nucleotides read TGTGCCAGCAGATATCATCCAGTTACATCCGGGGAGCTGTTTTTT.

In its sample, this clonotype was seen many times. The chain employs TRBV5-1 and TRBJ1-1; D is undetermined. The CDR3 is made up of 15 amino acids. CDR1 is SGHRS, CDR2 YFSETQ, per germline. V shed 0 bases and J shed 4 bases, with 13 bases lying between them. As DNA, the CDR3 is TGCGCCAGCAGCTTGGCAATTCCAGGCTCCACTGAAGCTTTCTTT. Translating gives CASSLAIPGSTEAFF.

Many counts were recorded for this clonotype. The chain uses TRBV29-1 and TRBJ1-2, with 12 bases that match TRBD1. The CDR3 extends over 13 amino acids. Germline CDR1 reads SQVTM; CDR2 reads ANQGSEA. V was pared by 5 bases and J by 7 bases, with 5 bases of the junction left unmatched. CDR3 coding DNA: TGCAGCGTTACGGGACAGGGGGCTATTGGCTACACCTTC. This codes for CSVTGQGAIGYTF.

The chain couples TRBV5-5 to TRBJ1-1; D is unresolved. The CDR3 covers 13 residues. Trimming removed 5 bases at V and 1 base at J, with 9 bases between. Germline CDR1 reads SGHKS; CDR2 reads YYEKEE (reference sequence). CDR3: CASSFDTNTEAFF. The CDR3 bases are TGTGCCAGCAGTTTCGACACGAACACTGAAGCTTTCTTT.

About this clonotype itself: Because it lacks the conserved phenylalanine or tryptophan at the end, this CDR3 is likely a read error. This chain connects TRBV13 to TRBJ2-3; 9 positions agree with TRBD2. CDR3 length: 16 amino acids. J was trimmed by 0 bases and V by 5 bases; bases with no gene match: 6. Germline values: CDR1 PRHDT, CDR2 FYEKMQ (reference sequence). In nucleotides, the CDR3 is TGTGCCAGCAGCGCCAGACTAGCGGCTAGCACAGATACGCAGTATCTT. Protein: CASSARLAASTDTQYL.

Regarding this clonotype: This could be a read error, since a much larger clone is one nucleotide away. V is TRBV6-6 and J is TRBJ2-3; TRBD1 matches at 10 bases. Germline assignment: CDR1 MNHNY and CDR2 SVGAGI (reference sequence). The CDR3 is 15 amino acids. The CDR3 nucleotides read TGTACCAGCAGCGTCCGGGACAGGGGTACAGATACGCAGTATTTT. Its protein is CTSSVRDRGTDTQYF.

In this sample, this clonotype turned up a few times. The rearrangement joins TRBV27 to TRBJ1-1, with no clear D. CDR1 is MNHEY and CDR2 is SMNVEV in the germline V gene (reference sequence). This CDR3 is built from 14 residues. V was clipped by 4 bases and J by 11 bases, with 20 bases between them. The CDR3 region has the DNA TGTGCCAGCAGTTCCCTATACATGAGCGGGCTCGCTTTCTTT. Translated: CASSSLYMSGLAFF.

Ten or more counts support this clonotype. This sequence joins TRBV5-6 and TRBJ1-5; no clear D. The V end was cut by 3 bases, the J end by 6 bases, with 10 bases between. Germline V gives CDR1 SGHDT, CDR2 YYEEEE. This CDR3 is built from 13 residues. The DNA for the CDR3 is TGTGCCAGCAGCTGGAGTCCGAGTCAGCCCCAGCATTTT. Its protein is CASSWSPSQPQHF. The full variable domain, in which reference TRBV5-6 and TRBJ1-5 provide the parts outside the CDR3, is DAGVTQSPTHLIKTRGQQVTLRCSPKSGHDTVSWYQQALGQGPQFIFQYYEEEERQRGNFPDRFSGHQFPNYSSELNVNALLLGDSALYLCASSWSPSQPQHFGDGTRLSIL.

Concerning this clonotype itself: Just one base apart from a much larger clone, this may be a read error. This sequence joins TRBV28 and TRBJ2-5; tentatively, D is TRBD1 or TRBD2 (6 bases each). This CDR3 is built from 14 residues. Per germline, CDR1 MDHEN and CDR2 SYDVKM. The CDR3 region is CASSSPGAEEPQYF. The CDR3, as DNA: TGTGCCAGCAGTTCCCCGGGGGCGGAAGAGCCCCAGTACTTC.

The chain uses TRBV7-6 and TRBJ2-1, with 7 bases fitting TRBD2. J was trimmed by 1 base and V by 0 bases; bases with no gene match: 6. From germline, CDR1 is SGHVS and CDR2 FNYEAQ. The CDR3 consists of 17 residues. The CDR3 bases are TGTGCCAGCAGCTTAGCGCTAGGTAGCGGGTCCTACAATGAGCAGTTCTTC. This encodes CASSLALGSGSYNEQFF.

This chain connects TRBV12-5 to TRBJ1-6; D remains ambiguous. The CDR3 covers 19 residues. V shed 6 bases and J shed 0 bases, with 21 bases lying between them. Per the germline V gene, CDR1 is LGHNT and CDR2 is FRNRAP. CDR3 sequence (DNA): TGTGCTAGTGGGGAATCGAGCAGTCACCTGAGCTCCTATAATTCACCCCTCCACTTT. It translates to CASGESSSHLSSYNSPLHF.

This clonotype was seen a few times. The chain is built from TRBV5-8 and TRBJ2-6; unclear D gene. Deletions cut 0 bases from V and 0 bases from J, with 10 bases between. There are 17 residues in the CDR3. Germline CDR1 reads SGHTS; CDR2 reads YDEGEE. Written as DNA, the CDR3 is TGTGCCAGCAGCTTGGATGAAAGTGACTCTGGGGCCAACGTCCTGACTTTC. It specifies CASSLDESDSGANVLTF.

This clonotype was recorded many times. The V call is TRBV27, the J call TRBJ1-5; D perhaps matches TRBD1 (5 bases). V lost 2 bases and J lost 8, with 16 bases in between. The CDR3 covers 15 residues. Germline CDR1 is MNHEY and CDR2 is SMNVEV (reference sequence). The CDR3 DNA is TGTGCCAGCAGTTTAGCAGGGAACGCGTTTGAGCCCCAGCATTTT. Residues: CASSLAGNAFEPQHF.

Points on this clonotype: Being one base from a much bigger clone, this may be a read error. The chain carries TRBV6-2 or TRBV6-3 and TRBJ1-1, with D possibly matching TRBD1 (5 bases). The CDR3 has 13 amino acids. Germline V lookup: CDR1 MNHEY, CDR2 SVGEGT. CDR3 region: CACSYVRGTEAFF. CDR3 sequence (DNA): TGTGCCTGCAGTTACGTAAGGGGCACTGAAGCTTTCTTT.